This entry lists 3 T cell receptor beta chains sequenced from one sample in a study of T cells in Graves' hyperthyroidism and ophthalmopathy. RNA transcripts gave rise to amplified TCR beta CDR3 regions. The HTBI set primed first-round TCR CDR3 RT-PCR. TCRdb re-derived calls from the multiplex PCR reads in MiXCR, one entry per CDR3 protein. Of roughly 720,000 distinct CDR3 sequences in the sample, roughly 17% were seen once. Specimen: blood. These receptors originate from a man in his forties or fifties with Graves' hyperthyroidism.

This chain connects TRBV11-2 to TRBJ2-1; 9 bases agree with TRBD2. The V gene's germline CDR1 is SGHAT and CDR2 FQNNGV. V shed 7 bases and J 3 bases; nucleotides not matched to a gene: 10. The CDR3 sequence is 16 residues long. Here the CDR3 reads CASILGGLAYYNEQFF. The CDR3, as DNA: TGTGCCAGCATATTGGGGGGACTAGCCTACTACAATGAGCAGTTCTTC.

In this sample, this clonotype turned up a few times. The chain links TRBV19 to TRBJ2-2; 8 bases map to TRBD1. Trimming removed 7 bases from V and 0 bases from J; junction bases left unmatched: 10. This CDR3 is built from 17 residues. From germline, CDR1 is LNHDA and CDR2 SQIVND (reference sequence). CDR3 residues: CASIGQGTLANTGELFF. CDR3 bases: TGTGCCAGTATAGGACAGGGAACCCTCGCGAACACCGGGGAGCTGTTTTTT.

This clonotype was counted at least ten times. The rearrangement links TRBV7-8 to TRBJ1-2; 7 nucleotides align to TRBD1. Germline assignment: CDR1 SGHVS and CDR2 FQNEAQ. This CDR3 comprises 14 residues. After removal of 1 base from V and 4 bases from J, the junction contained 3 bases not matched to a gene. DNA of the CDR3: TGTGCCAGCAGCTTAGAGACAGGGAGCTATGGCTACACCTTC. Translation: CASSLETGSYGYTF.